The clone carrying this T cell receptor beta chain was recorded a few times. Its antigen is currently unknown. This sample stems from a study of cytomegalovirus exposure and HLA in healthy donors. Study conclusions and caveats: The study labeled 164 TCR beta chains cytomegalovirus-associated.

This CDR3 is 11 amino acids long. Trimming shortened V by 5 bases and J by 2 bases, and 3 bases separated the two germline ends. The V gene's germline CDR1 is SGHAT and CDR2 FQNNGV. The PCR was carried out with 60 Vbeta primers and 13 Jbeta primers. TCRdb keeps only in-frame clones here, not all; method: immunoSEQ multiplex PCR. The table includes 75,000 to 100,000 clones, about 80% detected once. Source material: PBMCs. The TCR was taken from a man aged 40-49 years in good health and CMV-seronegative. The rearrangement uses TRBV11-2 and TRBJ2-5; no clear D. This CDR3 is CASSHQETQYF. CDR3 nucleotide sequence: TGTGCCAGCAGCCATCAAGAGACCCAGTACTTC.